The text below deals with one TCR beta chain. Its antigen remains unknown. These data originate in a study of T-cell reconstitution after alpha-beta-depleted transplantation in children. Study-level results: Hyperexpanded clones declined; after one year, newly produced T cells mostly supplied diversity. TCRbeta diversity was high at day 60 in some patients (a result of surviving recipient T cells and thymic progenitors). Reportedly, roughly two months post-transplant, alpha-beta T cells arose from several hundred expanded graft clones.

The CDR3 extends over 14 amino acids. The V end lost 4 bases, the J end lost 4 bases, and 10 bases lay between the germline ends. Germline V lookup: CDR1 LGHDT, CDR2 YNNKEL (reference sequence). Using unique molecular identifiers, the investigators prepared the TCRbeta library. Using its own MiXCR run on the PCR reads, TCRdb lists one record per CDR3 protein. This sample has hundreds of thousands of distinct CDR3 sequences, with 15% to 20% found just once. The specimen comprised PBMCs, mostly from graft donor cells, sampled 360 days after TCRalphabeta/CD19-depleted stem cell transplant. The TCR sequence derives from a male patient under 10 years old who had a stem cell transplant for acute lymphoblastic leukemia, so the T cells may come from the graft donor. This chain links TRBV3-1 with TRBJ2-2, with a tentative D call TRBD2 (5 bases). CDR3 region: CASSREWGTGELFF. For the CDR3, the DNA is TGTGCCAGCAGCCGGGAGTGGGGCACCGGGGAGCTGTTTTTT.